This note documents a single T cell receptor (beta chain) sequence. The sample originates from a study of technical replicates of blood from a handful of donors. Method: immunoSEQ multiplex PCR; TCRdb's copy keeps in-frame clones and lacks some. The sample shows around 81,000 clones, approximately 94% of them seen only once. The CDR3 length is 15 residues. The V gene's germline CDR1 is SSHAT and CDR2 FNYEAQ (reference sequence). V shed 2 bases, J shed 7 bases, and the junction held 7 bases outside the gene matches. The sequencing input was T cells isolated from PBMCs. The genes are TRBV7-7 and TRBJ2-1, with 8 bases that match TRBD2. The sequence came from a human donor in good health. Here the CDR3 reads CASSLQSGRGNEQFF. CDR3 coding DNA: TGTGCCAGCAGCTTACAATCCGGGAGGGGTAATGAGCAGTTCTTC.